What follows are 26 T cell receptor beta chains derived from one specimen sequenced in a study of blood T cell repertoires in COVID-19. Profiled with immunoSEQ multiplex PCR; TCRdb holds only in-frame clones, not every one. The table records 270,000 or so clones, 85% to 90% of them present only once. Sequencing was carried out using peripheral blood. These receptors all stem from a human donor in a cohort sampled during active COVID-19.

This chain joins TRBV9 and TRBJ1-2; D is perhaps TRBD1 (5 bases). Germline V CDR1 and CDR2: SGDLS, YYNGEE. The CDR3 covers 17 residues. With 4 bases removed from V and 2 bases from J, the gap between germline ends came to 21 bases. The CDR3 loop reads CASSPREVRRGNYGYTF. CDR3 nucleotides: TGTGCCAGCAGCCCCCGCGAAGTTAGACGGGGGAACTATGGCTACACCTTC.

The chain joins TRBV5-1 to TRBJ2-7, with D possibly being TRBD2 (5 bases). From germline, CDR1 is SGHRS and CDR2 YFSETQ. The V gene lost 1 base and the J gene lost 5 bases, with 19 bases spanning the gap. The CDR3 spans 16 residues. DNA of the CDR3: TGCGCCAGCAGCTTGAAACCTAGCACCGAGGGTCACGAGCAGTACTTC. As protein: CASSLKPSTEGHEQYF. Full variable domain (rest looked up from reference TRBV5-1 and TRBJ2-7): KAGVTQTPRYLIKTRGQQVTLSCSPISGHRSVSWYQQTPGQGLQFLFEYFSETQRNKGNFPGRFSGRQFSNSRSEMNVSTLELGDSALYLCASSLKPSTEGHEQYFGPGTRLTVT.

The CDR3 loop reads CASIADELGGGAFF. The CDR3 DNA reads TGTGCCAGCATCGCCGACGAGTTGGGAGGGGGAGCTTTCTTT. This chain uses TRBV6-5 with TRBJ1-1; TRBD1 might be the D (6 bases). Trimming stripped 7 bases from V and 10 bases from J, with 22 bases between. Germline lookup yields CDR1 MNHEY and CDR2 SVGAGI. The CDR3 runs 14 residues.

This clone came up a few times. The V and J genes are TRBV11-2 and TRBJ2-3; D possibly corresponds to TRBD2 (6 bases). V lost 5 bases to trimming and J lost 6 bases, with 6 bases between them. The CDR3 contains 11 residues. Germline loops: CDR1 SGHAT, CDR2 FQNNGV. The CDR3 is CASSAGDTQYF. CDR3 nucleotides: TGTGCCAGCAGCGCGGGGGATACGCAGTATTTT.

The chain carries TRBV5-1 and TRBJ2-3; 15 nucleotides agree with TRBD2. In germline, CDR1 is SGHRS, CDR2 YFSETQ. CDR3 size: 18 residues. With 5 bases clipped from V and 4 bases from J, the junction kept 11 bases outside the gene matches. Written as DNA, the CDR3 is TGCGCCAGCAGACGATGGACTAGCGGGAGGGGGTTGTCAGATACGCAGTATTTT. Its translation: CASRRWTSGRGLSDTQYF. Using reference TRBV5-1 and TRBJ2-3 for the parts outside the CDR3, the full variable domain is KAGVTQTPRYLIKTRGQQVTLSCSPISGHRSVSWYQQTPGQGLQFLFEYFSETQRNKGNFPGRFSGRQFSNSRSEMNVSTLELGDSALYLCASRRWTSGRGLSDTQYFGPGTRLTVL.

CDR3 protein: CASSPPYSADTQYF. The CDR3 bases are TGTGCCAGCAGCCCACCTTATAGCGCAGATACGCAGTATTTT. The chain is built from TRBV25-1 and TRBJ2-3; tentative D call: TRBD2 (5 bases). CDR1 is MGHDK, CDR2 SYGVNS, per germline. The V gene lost 6 bases and the J gene lost 4 bases, with 14 bases spanning the gap. This CDR3 has 14 amino acids.

This chain joins TRBV29-1 and TRBJ2-1; a possible D gene is TRBD1 (6 bases). CDR3 size: 14 residues. CDR1 and CDR2 from the germline V gene are SQVTM and ANQGSEA. V dropped 5 bases and J dropped 3 bases, with 14 bases sitting between them. This CDR3 reads CSVRGTLLYNEQFF. The CDR3 DNA reads TGCAGCGTTAGGGGGACATTACTCTACAATGAGCAGTTCTTC.

The chain couples TRBV19 to TRBJ1-1, with 7 bases fitting TRBD1. The CDR3 extends over 11 amino acids. From germline, CDR1 is LNHDA and CDR2 SQIVND (reference sequence). The junction had 2 bases not matched to a gene; V was cut back by 7 bases and J by 6 bases. CDR3 coding DNA: TGTGCCAGTAACAGGGGACCTGAAGCTTTCTTT. This encodes CASNRGPEAFF.

The genes are TRBV6-5 and TRBJ1-2, with 7 nucleotides matching TRBD1. With V trimmed by 5 bases and J by 9 bases, 9 bases remained unmatched. Germline-derived CDR1 and CDR2 are MNHEY and SVGAGI. This CDR3 has 13 amino acids. CDR3 amino acids: CASSPSGQYSYTF. DNA for the CDR3: TGTGCCAGCAGTCCCTCGGGACAGTACAGCTACACCTTC.

The chain's CDR3 is CASSQRIAVSSYNEQFF. DNA for the CDR3: TGTGCCAGCAGCCAAAGGATAGCGGTTTCCTCCTACAATGAGCAGTTCTTC. The chain links TRBV3-1 (or the pseudogene TRBV3-2) to TRBJ2-1, with TRBD2 as a possible D gene (6 bases). Germline V gene data show CDR1 as LGHDT and CDR2 as YNNKEL (reference sequence). V was shortened by 2 bases and J by 0 bases, with 14 bases between the two germline ends. The CDR3 totals 17 residues.

This chain connects TRBV9 to TRBJ2-1; D may be TRBD2 (5 bases). This CDR3 spans 16 amino acids. With 4 bases removed from V and 8 bases from J, the gap between germline ends came to 22 bases. Germline values: CDR1 SGDLS, CDR2 YYNGEE. The CDR3: CASSFEEGYHRDEQFF. The CDR3 region has the DNA TGTGCCAGCAGCTTTGAAGAGGGTTATCATCGGGATGAGCAGTTCTTC.

The rearrangement uses TRBV24-1 and TRBJ1-2; D unresolved. Per germline, CDR1 KGHDR and CDR2 SFDVKD. V lost 6 bases, J lost 8 bases, and 18 bases lay in between. CDR3 length equals 14 residues. The CDR3: CATSPPDFTRGYTF. The CDR3 bases are TGTGCCACCAGTCCCCCCGACTTCACAAGGGGCTACACCTTC.

The V call is TRBV5-4, the J call TRBJ2-5; a possible D gene is TRBD2 (7 bases). The length of the CDR3 is 14 residues. CDR1 SGHNT and CDR2 YYREEE come from the germline V gene (reference sequence). Trimming left V 5 bases short and J 4 bases short, with 15 bases between. The CDR3 DNA follows: TGTGCCAGCAGGTTCAGGGGAGGGGTAGAGACCCAGTACTTC. This codes for CASRFRGGVETQYF.

This clone has only one observation. V gene TRBV6-5 combines with J gene TRBJ1-1, with a weak D call TRBD1 (5 bases). Germline CDR1 MNHEY, CDR2 SVGAGI. Trimming pared 7 bases from V and 3 bases from J, leaving 12 bases between. The length of the CDR3 is 13 residues. DNA for the CDR3: TGTGCCAGCAAGGGGCAGACGGACACTGAAGCTTTCTTT. It encodes CASKGQTDTEAFF.

This chain links TRBV3-1 (or the pseudogene TRBV3-2) with TRBJ2-2; 7 nucleotides agree with TRBD2. The germline gives CDR1 LGHDT, CDR2 YNNKEL (reference sequence). Unmatched junction bases numbered 6, after V lost 4 bases and J lost 1 base. The CDR3 contains 16 residues. In nucleotides, the CDR3 is TGTGCCAGCAGCCCAGTACCTAGCGGGAACACCGGGGAGCTGTTTTTT. The encoded protein is CASSPVPSGNTGELFF.

The chain couples TRBV15 to TRBJ2-3; D might be TRBD2 (5 bases). This CDR3 contains 15 residues. CDR1 and CDR2 from the germline V gene are LNHNV and YYDKDF (reference sequence). Deletions cut 1 base from V and 0 bases from J, with 8 bases between. The CDR3 coding sequence is TGTGCCACCAGCAGAGGAACGGGAAGCACAGATACGCAGTATTTT. Amino acid sequence: CATSRGTGSTDTQYF.

The chain recombines TRBV7-2 with TRBJ2-2; 8 nucleotides line up with TRBD2. J lost 4 bases, V lost 6 bases, and 7 bases had no gene match. Germline-derived CDR1 and CDR2 are SGHTA and FQGNSA. The CDR3 totals 15 residues. The CDR3 nucleotides read TGTGCCAGCAGTGTCATAGCGGGGACCACCGGGGAGCTGTTTTTT. Residues: CASSVIAGTTGELFF.

The chain combines TRBV7-2 with TRBJ2-1, with TRBD2 as a possible D gene (6 bases). Trimming pared 1 base from V and 5 bases from J, leaving 9 bases between. The CDR3 runs 14 residues. Per the germline V gene, CDR1 is SGHTA and CDR2 is FQGNSA. The CDR3 spells CASSLGTTNNEQFF. The CDR3 DNA sequence: TGTGCCAGCAGCTTAGGGACTACCAACAATGAGCAGTTCTTC.

The V and J genes are TRBV27 and TRBJ2-2; 9 nucleotides align to TRBD2. With V trimmed by 4 bases and J by 0 bases, 3 bases remained unmatched. The CDR3 loop spans 16 amino acids. Germline V gene lookup returns CDR1 MNHEY and CDR2 SMNVEV (reference sequence). The CDR3 DNA reads TGTGCCAGCAGTTCCCCTAGCGGGGCGAACACCGGGGAGCTGTTTTTT. Translating gives CASSSPSGANTGELFF.

The chain carries TRBV7-9 and TRBJ2-7; 11 bases match TRBD2. Germline V CDR1 and CDR2: SEHNR, FQNEAQ (reference sequence). Germline trimming cut 2 bases from V and 2 bases from J; bases unmatched to any gene: 11. The CDR3 length is 18 residues. CDR3 sequence: CASSLSNSRLAGTYEQYF. The CDR3 DNA follows: TGTGCCAGCAGCTTATCCAATTCCCGACTAGCGGGGACCTACGAGCAGTACTTC.

The chain recombines TRBV24-1 with TRBJ2-7; D might be TRBD1 (5 bases). Germline V lookup: CDR1 KGHDR, CDR2 SFDVKD. V lost 6 bases, J lost 2 bases, and 10 bases lay in between. There are 13 residues in the CDR3. This CDR3 reads CATSKDRPYEQYF. CDR3 bases: TGTGCCACCAGTAAAGACAGACCCTACGAGCAGTACTTC.

The V gene is TRBV6-5, the J gene TRBJ1-1; no clear D gene. Trimming removed 0 bases at V and 0 bases at J, with 8 bases between. Germline V gene lookup returns CDR1 MNHEY and CDR2 SVGAGI. CDR3 length equals 15 residues. The CDR3 DNA sequence: TGTGCCAGCAGTTACTCGTCGGGGATGAACACTGAAGCTTTCTTT. It translates to CASSYSSGMNTEAFF.

The V and J genes are TRBV7-8 and TRBJ2-7; TRBD1 matches 7 bases. The CDR3 runs 17 residues. V lost 3 bases, J lost 0 bases, and 11 bases stayed unmatched. The germline CDR1 and CDR2 sequences are SGHVS and FQNEAQ. CDR3 amino acids: CASSFEPGTAVSYEQYF. The DNA of the CDR3 is TGTGCCAGCAGCTTTGAACCCGGGACAGCCGTCTCCTACGAGCAGTACTTC.

This chain joins TRBV6-6 and TRBJ2-3; perhaps TRBD1 as D (5 bases). Germline assignment: CDR1 MNHNY and CDR2 SVGAGI (reference sequence). With 7 bases removed from V and 4 bases from J, the gap between germline ends came to 9 bases. CDR3 length equals 12 residues. The CDR3, as DNA: TGTGCCAGCAAAGGGGTATCAGATACGCAGTATTTT. It yields the protein CASKGVSDTQYF.

The genes are TRBV19 and TRBJ2-7; D is possibly TRBD2 (6 bases). The CDR3 is 13 residues long. V gave up 2 bases and J gave up 6 bases, with 11 bases separating them. Germline CDR1 reads LNHDA; CDR2 reads SQIVND (reference sequence). CDR3 region: CASSIRAGFEQYF. For the CDR3, the DNA is TGTGCCAGTAGTATACGAGCGGGCTTCGAGCAGTACTTC.

The V call is TRBV19, the J call TRBJ2-6, with 9 positions matching TRBD1. Germline CDR1 LNHDA, CDR2 SQIVND (reference sequence). There are 17 residues in the CDR3. The V segment lost 9 bases and the J segment 2 bases; nucleotides outside the gene matches: 11. As DNA, the CDR3 is TGTGCCAGCCTTCCACGTGGGACAGGGACTGGGGCCAACGTCCTGACTTTC. The encoded protein is CASLPRGTGTGANVLTF.